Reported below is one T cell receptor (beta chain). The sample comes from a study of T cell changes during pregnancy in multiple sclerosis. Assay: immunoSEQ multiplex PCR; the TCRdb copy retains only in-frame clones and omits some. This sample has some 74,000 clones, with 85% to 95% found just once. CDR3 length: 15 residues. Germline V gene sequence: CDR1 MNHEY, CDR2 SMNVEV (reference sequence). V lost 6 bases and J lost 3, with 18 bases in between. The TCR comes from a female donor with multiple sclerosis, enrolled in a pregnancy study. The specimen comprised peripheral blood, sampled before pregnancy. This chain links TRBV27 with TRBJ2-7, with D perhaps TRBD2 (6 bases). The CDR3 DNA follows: TGTGCCAGCAGGAAGACTAGAGAGAGTTACTACGAGCAGTACTTC. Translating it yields CASRKTRESYYEQYF.